This TCR beta chain was sequenced during a study of shared clonotypes between healthy human individuals. Overall study results and limits: Sampling covered blood only; tissue repertoires likely differ.

Comment on this clone: The antigen is undetermined.

Trimming removed 1 base from V and 2 bases from J; junction bases left unmatched: 2. The CDR3 spans 15 residues. CDR1 is SGHRS, CDR2 YFSETQ, per germline. Original data processing: From ImmunoSEQ came sequences covering only the junction and carrying no quality scores, so filtering differed. Some clones are missing from TCRdb's copy, which holds only in-frame ones; the method was immunoSEQ multiplex PCR. The D gene and trimming were derived from the DNA, and the V and J assignments and clone size from that table. The sample contains about 2.3 million clones, approximately 93% of which appear only once.

The V and J genes are TRBV5-1 and TRBJ1-4; the match to TRBD1 covers 7 bases. Specimen: naive CD4+ T cells from PBMCs. Subset of the sample: CD45RA+ positively selected. This TCR derives from a man between 18 and 35 years old in good health. Some clones in this sample may be carry-over from other donors' samples. In DNA form, the CDR3 reads TGCGCCAGCAGCTTGACGACAGGGACTAATGAAAAACTGTTTTTT. Its translation: CASSLTTGTNEKLFF.